Each of the 3 T cell receptor beta chains below was sequenced from the same sample in a study of blood T cell repertoires in COVID-19. TCRdb's table, derived via immunoSEQ multiplex PCR, lists solely in-frame clones and lacks some. There are about 90,000 clones in the sample; roughly 86% occur only once, and approximately 18% lies in the top ten. Sequenced sample: peripheral blood. The source is a human donor in a cohort sampled during active COVID-19.

This clone has just one count. V is TRBV6-5 and J is TRBJ2-3, with 7 bases that match TRBD2. Germline V gene data show CDR1 as MNHEY and CDR2 as SVGAGI. The CDR3 is made up of 16 amino acids. V trimming: 3 bases; J trimming: 1 base; junction bases outside the gene matches: 7. The CDR3 is CASSYRGRGGTDTQYF. The CDR3 DNA is TGTGCCAGCAGTTATCGGGGTCGGGGGGGCACAGATACGCAGTATTTT.

V usage is TRBV7-6 and J usage is TRBJ2-1; D might be TRBD2 (5 bases). The CDR3 is made up of 14 amino acids. The germline V gene encodes CDR1 SGHVS and CDR2 FNYEAQ. The germline V and J ends were trimmed by 1 base and 7 bases, with 11 bases remaining between them. This CDR3 reads CASSLGRRGNEQFF. The CDR3 nucleotides read TGTGCCAGCAGCTTAGGTCGGCGAGGGAATGAGCAGTTCTTC.

This clone was detected once. CDR3 loop: CASSLRYGYTF. The CDR3 DNA reads TGTGCCAGCAGTTTGCGGTATGGCTACACCTTC. The chain recombines TRBV12-3 or TRBV12-4 with TRBJ1-2; no definite D call. The CDR3 runs 11 residues. Trimming took off 3 bases at V and 5 bases at J, with 4 bases between the two ends.